What follows is one T cell receptor beta chain and its context. Antigen: not known. The record originates from a study of cytomegalovirus exposure and HLA in healthy donors. Study information: HLA-typed donors were the source of tens of millions of unique TCRs, which an early data release held.

Study-level points and caveats: In presence/absence analyses, roughly uniform sequencing depth across donors was assumed. TCR beta V segments were, for the most part, productive about 87% or about 30% of the time in an earlier analysis.

Primers for the PCR totalled 60 Vbeta and 13 Jbeta. This table comes from immunoSEQ multiplex PCR, and its TCRdb copy is limited to in-frame clones, with some not included. The data show roughly 100,000 clones, 60% to 80% seen once. The source of this sequence is a boy aged 5-17 years in good health and CMV-seronegative. Input material: PBMCs.

CDR3 protein: CASSKDRFTDTQYF. CDR3 nucleotide sequence: TGTGCCAGCAGCAAGGACAGGTTCACAGATACGCAGTATTTT. The chain carries TRBV7-2 and TRBJ2-3; 7 bases are a match to TRBD1. Germline V CDR1 and CDR2: SGHTA, FQGNSA. Trimming removed 5 bases from V and 2 bases from J; junction bases left unmatched: 4. The CDR3 sequence is 14 residues long.